This T cell receptor (beta chain) was sequenced during a study of shared clonotypes between healthy human individuals. Study findings and constraints: Though the depth was large, rarefaction showed that sorted-subset sequencing was incomplete.

Assay used: immunoSEQ multiplex PCR; TCRdb lists only in-frame clones, some missing. The table lists about 820,000 clones, 90% to 95% of them singletons. Naivety among CD8 cells was defined by CD45RO negativity and positive CCR7 selection, thereby excluding terminally differentiated effector memory CD45RA+ cells. Each sample came from a Caucasian adult donor living in Nashville, Tennessee. Concerning this clone itself: What it binds is not known.

J gave up 2 bases and V 4 bases, and 11 bases lay outside the gene matches. The CDR3 consists of 16 residues. Germline values: CDR1 SGDLS, CDR2 YYNGEE. This sequence joins TRBV9 and TRBJ2-5; the match to TRBD1 covers 7 bases. The receptor was isolated from a man aged 25 to 40 in good health. Sequenced sample: naive CD8+ T cells sorted from blood. In nucleotides, the CDR3 is TGTGCCAGCAGCAACGGACAGGCCGGTAATCAAGAGACCCAGTACTTC. Its protein is CASSNGQAGNQETQYF.